This record covers a single TCR beta chain. Antigen unknown. Produced via immunoSEQ multiplex PCR; TCRdb's table is partial and in-frame only. Among about 2.1 million clones, about 93% were seen once, and the ten largest hold more than 1.5%. This CDR3 has 15 amino acids. Germline assignment: CDR1 MNHEY and CDR2 SMNVEV (reference sequence). V dropped 1 base and J dropped 2 bases, with 8 bases sitting between them. The entry originates in a study of shared clonotypes between healthy human individuals. Study-wide context: The plates for each donor numbered three CD4 naive, three CD4 memory, two CD8 naive and one CD8 memory. Study outcomes and limitations: Among donors, the sharing of clonotypes was expected to be influenced by sequencing depth.

Selected positively for CCR7 and CD45RO-negative, naive CD8 cells excluded terminally differentiated effector memory CD45RA+ cells. Every donor, a Caucasian adult, lived in Nashville, Tennessee. Sequencing was carried out using naive CD8+ T cells from PBMCs. The genes are TRBV27 and TRBJ2-2; possible D gene TRBD2, 6 bases. This receptor was identified in a young man in good health. Some clones in this sample may be carry-over from other donors' samples. The CDR3 loop reads CASSLWGVNTGELFF. The CDR3 coding sequence is TGTGCCAGCAGTTTATGGGGGGTTAACACCGGGGAGCTGTTTTTT.